A single sample gave rise to the 21 T cell receptor beta chains below, sequenced in a study of T-cell reconstitution after alpha-beta-depleted transplantation in children. The authors prepared the TCRbeta library with unique molecular identifiers. TCRdb re-derived calls from the PCR reads in MiXCR, one entry per CDR3 protein. The table shows some 550,000 distinct CDR3 sequences, with 23% occurring only once. Sample: PBMCs, mostly from graft donor cells, taken 360 days after TCRalphabeta/CD19-depleted stem cell transplant. These receptors all stem from a boy in the first two years of life who had a stem cell transplant for acute myeloid leukemia, so the T cells may come from the graft donor.

This clonotype was seen a single time. The genes are TRBV7-2 and TRBJ2-3; TRBD2 matches 8 bases. The germline V gene encodes CDR1 SGHTA and CDR2 FQGNSA. J lost 0 bases, V lost 4 bases, and 6 bases had no gene match. The CDR3 contains 16 residues. The CDR3 DNA follows: TGTGCCAGCAGCTGGGCGGGGGGTCCTAGCACAGATACGCAGTATTTT. Protein: CASSWAGGPSTDTQYF.

The chain is built from TRBV7-8 and TRBJ2-1; D unclear. Germline assignment: CDR1 SGHVS and CDR2 FQNEAQ. V was trimmed by 1 base and J by 1 base, leaving 8 bases between them. The CDR3 is 15 residues long. CDR3 amino acids: CASSLGHYSYNEQFF. In nucleotides, the CDR3 is TGTGCCAGCAGCTTAGGACACTATTCCTACAATGAGCAGTTCTTC.

The rearrangement uses TRBV12-3 or TRBV12-4 and TRBJ1-1; TRBD1 agrees at 8 bases. J was trimmed by 5 bases and V by 7 bases; bases with no gene match: 15. The CDR3 is made up of 16 amino acids. CDR3 loop: CASTVDRAHQGTEAFF. The DNA for the CDR3 is TGTGCCAGCACCGTGGACAGGGCGCATCAGGGGACTGAAGCTTTCTTT.

In this sample, this clonotype turned up many times. The rearrangement joins TRBV20-1 to TRBJ2-3; 9 nucleotides match TRBD1. With 6 bases clipped from V and 6 bases from J, the junction kept 13 bases outside the gene matches. This CDR3 contains 15 residues. Germline assignment: CDR1 DFQATT and CDR2 SNEGSKA (reference sequence). CDR3: CSASKGTGSGDTQYF. CDR3 in DNA: TGCAGTGCCTCTAAAGGGACAGGGTCGGGGGATACGCAGTATTTT.

This clonotype came up many times. CDR3 in DNA: TGTGCCAGCAGCACTCCGGGACAGATCTATGAAAAACTGTTTTTT. Protein: CASSTPGQIYEKLFF. This rearrangement joins TRBV7-2 to TRBJ1-4; 7 bases agree with TRBD1. The CDR3 consists of 15 residues. CDR1 and CDR2 from the germline V gene are SGHTA and FQGNSA. The trim removed 5 bases at V and 6 bases at J, leaving 9 bases unmatched.

The V gene is TRBV20-1, the J gene TRBJ1-2; D gene ambiguous. Germline CDR1 reads DFQATT; CDR2 reads SNEGSKA (reference sequence). The CDR3 is 14 amino acids. Trimming took 3 bases from V and 2 from J, leaving 13 bases between them. The CDR3 spells CSASKWTDNYGYTF. The CDR3 DNA follows: TGCAGTGCTAGCAAATGGACGGACAACTATGGCTACACCTTC.

This clonotype was found many times. This chain joins TRBV20-1 and TRBJ1-2; D is perhaps TRBD1 (5 bases). Germline lookup yields CDR1 DFQATT and CDR2 SNEGSKA (reference sequence). The CDR3 extends over 12 amino acids. The CDR3 region is CIASRANYGYTF. The CDR3 DNA sequence: TGCATCGCTAGCAGGGCGAACTATGGCTACACCTTC.

This clonotype was seen a handful of times. V gene TRBV4-2 combines with J gene TRBJ1-2; D remains ambiguous. Germline values: CDR1 LGHNA, CDR2 YNFKEQ. The V gene lost 7 bases and the J gene lost 2 bases, with 14 bases spanning the gap. There are 14 residues in the CDR3. CDR3 amino acids: CASNPAGTNYGYTF. The CDR3 DNA sequence: TGTGCCAGCAACCCAGCGGGAACCAACTATGGCTACACCTTC.

This clonotype was picked up a small number of times. The chain recombines TRBV28 with TRBJ1-1, with D perhaps TRBD1 (6 bases). The CDR3 is 15 residues long. Trimming cost V 6 bases and J 5 bases, with 19 bases left between them. Germline lookup yields CDR1 MDHEN and CDR2 SYDVKM. DNA for the CDR3: TGTGCCAGCAGCTCTAGGGGGGCGGAGAAGACTGAAGCTTTCTTT. It specifies CASSSRGAEKTEAFF.

The chain has TRBV7-9 and TRBJ2-1; 9 bases match TRBD1. The CDR3 is made up of 15 amino acids. The germline gives CDR1 SEHNR, CDR2 FQNEAQ (reference sequence). V lost 4 bases to trimming and J lost 7 bases; unmatched junction nucleotides: 8. The CDR3 sequence: CASSWTGVVWNEQFF. The CDR3 DNA reads TGTGCCAGCAGCTGGACAGGGGTGGTTTGGAATGAGCAGTTCTTC.

A few counts support this clonotype. The chain has TRBV3-1 and TRBJ2-1, with a tentative D call TRBD1 (6 bases). CDR1 is LGHDT and CDR2 is YNNKEL in the germline V gene (reference sequence). The CDR3 length is 16 residues. Trimming took 5 bases from V and 6 from J, leaving 20 bases between them. CDR3 amino acids: CASSTTGHLWGNEQFF. The CDR3 DNA reads TGTGCCAGCAGCACAACGGGACACCTGTGGGGCAATGAGCAGTTCTTC.

This clonotype was recorded a few times. The rearrangement joins TRBV6-1 to TRBJ2-2; 9 bases map to TRBD2. After removal of 6 bases from V and 0 bases from J, the junction contained 5 bases not matched to a gene. The CDR3 has 16 residues. Germline V gives CDR1 MNHNS, CDR2 SASEGT. Written as DNA, the CDR3 is TGTGCCAGCAGGCGTAGCGGGGGCGCGAACACCGGGGAGCTGTTTTTT. It translates to CASRRSGGANTGELFF.

There are many counts of this clonotype. CDR3 residues: CASSSPGPLNQPQHF. The CDR3 DNA reads as TGTGCCAGCAGCTCTCCCGGGCCTCTCAATCAGCCCCAGCATTTT. The chain has TRBV11-2 and TRBJ1-5; D remains ambiguous. The CDR3 is 15 amino acids. Germline V gene lookup returns CDR1 SGHAT and CDR2 FQNNGV. The ends were cut back, 4 bases at V and 3 bases at J, with 13 bases in the middle. Variable domain in full (rest from reference TRBV11-2 and TRBJ1-5): EAGVAQSPRYKIIEKRQSVAFWCNPISGHATLYWYQQILGQGPKLLIQFQNNGVVDDSQLPKDRFSAERLKGVDSTLKIQPAKLEDSAVYLCASSSPGPLNQPQHFGDGTRLSIL.

The chain carries TRBV6-1 and TRBJ1-6, with 10 bases lining up with TRBD1. The junction had 5 bases not matched to a gene; V was cut back by 6 bases and J by 9 bases. Germline values: CDR1 MNHNS, CDR2 SASEGT. The CDR3 extends over 14 amino acids. The CDR3, as DNA: TGTGCCAGCAGACCCGACAGGGGGCTTTCACCCCTCCACTTT. It specifies CASRPDRGLSPLHF.

This clonotype was recorded a few times. V and J are TRBV20-1 and TRBJ2-3, with D uncertain. Per germline, CDR1 DFQATT and CDR2 SNEGSKA (reference sequence). V lost 2 bases, J lost 4 bases, and 7 bases lay in between. The CDR3 spans 12 residues. CDR3 amino acids: CSARKESDTQYF. CDR3 DNA: TGCAGTGCTAGAAAGGAGTCAGATACGCAGTATTTT.

This sequence joins TRBV9 and TRBJ2-1; 7 bases fit TRBD2. Trimming at V came to 3 bases and at J to 7 bases, leaving 13 bases not matched to a gene. The CDR3 is made up of 16 amino acids. CDR1 SGDLS and CDR2 YYNGEE come from the germline V gene. The CDR3 region is CASSETYSPSGNEQFF. The CDR3 nucleotides read TGTGCCAGCAGCGAGACCTATTCCCCTAGCGGAAATGAGCAGTTCTTC. The full variable domain, with the rest looked up from reference TRBV9 and TRBJ2-1, is DSGVTQTPKHLITATGQRVTLRCSPRSGDLSVYWYQQSLDQGLQFLIQYYNGEERAKGNILERFSAQQFPDLHSELNLSSLELGDSALYFCASSETYSPSGNEQFFGPGTRLTVL.

This clonotype came up many times. This chain connects TRBV29-1 to TRBJ2-1; D not certain. Germline CDR1 SQVTM, CDR2 ANQGSEA. The V end lost 4 bases, the J end lost 0 bases, and 7 bases lay between the germline ends. CDR3 size: 13 residues. CDR3 region: CSVALSSYNEQFF. CDR3 nucleotides: TGCAGCGTTGCCCTGAGCTCCTACAATGAGCAGTTCTTC.

This clonotype came up a few times. The chain combines TRBV20-1 with TRBJ2-5, with D perhaps TRBD2 (6 bases). The V end was cut by 3 bases, the J end by 5 bases, with 13 bases between. Germline-derived CDR1 and CDR2 are DFQATT and SNEGSKA (reference sequence). The CDR3 has 13 residues. CDR3 region: CSASPGDVETQYF. The DNA for the CDR3 is TGCAGTGCTAGCCCGGGGGATGTGGAGACCCAGTACTTC.

The genes are TRBV12-3 or TRBV12-4 and TRBJ2-1; D call uncertain. V lost 7 bases and J 4 bases, leaving 8 bases between the germline ends. This CDR3 has 12 residues. The CDR3 nucleotides are TGTGCCAGCACCAAAAGTTACAATGAGCAGTTCTTC. It encodes CASTKSYNEQFF.

The chain uses TRBV12-3 or TRBV12-4 and TRBJ2-1, with D tentatively TRBD1 or TRBD2 (5 bases each). The V and J ends lost 5 bases and 3 bases respectively, with 14 bases between them. This CDR3 is 15 amino acids long. The CDR3 here is CASSRWAGSYNEQFF. CDR3 nucleotides: TGTGCCAGCAGTAGGTGGGCAGGGAGCTACAATGAGCAGTTCTTC.

The V and J genes are TRBV20-1 and TRBJ1-1; D not resolved. Trimming stripped 5 bases from V and 0 bases from J, with 16 bases between. The germline CDR1 and CDR2 sequences are DFQATT and SNEGSKA (reference sequence). CDR3 length equals 15 residues. CDR3 nucleotides: TGCAGTGCTGCGTCCAGCGCAGCCGTGAACACTGAAGCTTTCTTT. Residues: CSAASSAAVNTEAFF.